A single sample is the source of the 2 T cell receptor beta chains below, sequenced in a study of cytomegalovirus exposure and HLA in healthy donors. The PCR made use of 60 Vbeta and 13 Jbeta primers. TCRdb's table, derived via immunoSEQ multiplex PCR, lists solely in-frame clones and lacks some. The table includes approximately 180,000 clones, around 80% detected once. Sequenced sample: PBMCs. The receptors shown here come from a woman aged 18-29 years in good health and CMV-seronegative.

This clone was picked up one time. The J gene is TRBJ2-7, the V gene TRBV4-2; 11 nucleotides line up with TRBD2. Germline V gene lookup returns CDR1 LGHNA and CDR2 YNFKEQ. The CDR3 covers 18 residues. The V and J ends lost 0 bases and 7 bases, in that order; junction bases with no gene match: 14. In DNA, the CDR3 is TGTGCCAGCAGCCAAGACGGGCTAGCGGGAGGAGAGATGGTGGAGCAGTACTTC. As protein: CASSQDGLAGGEMVEQYF.

The chain carries TRBV7-9 and TRBJ2-1, with TRBD2 identical over 11 bases. The length of the CDR3 is 15 residues. Unmatched junction bases numbered 4, after V lost 3 bases and J lost 6 bases. CDR1 SEHNR and CDR2 FQNEAQ come from the germline V gene (reference sequence). The CDR3 loop reads CASSFGLAGFNEQFF. The CDR3 DNA is TGTGCCAGCAGCTTCGGACTAGCGGGCTTCAATGAGCAGTTCTTC.